This record looks at one T cell receptor beta chain sequence and its context. Its antigen is unidentified. This record comes from a study of post-analysis software for immune sequencing data. Study-level information: The disease courses covered relapsing-remitting, secondary progressive and progressive-relapsing multiple sclerosis.

Whole-study results and caveats: Samples made in the same batch grouped tightly together by F measure.

Unique-molecular-identifier-tagged TCR beta cDNA libraries were used. Each sample of roughly 0.85 to 11 million input T cells yielded 500,000 or so cDNA molecules, so each molecule approximated one T cell. TCRdb itself ran the PCR reads through MiXCR, one entry per CDR3 protein. The sample includes about 430,000 distinct CDR3 sequences, approximately 38% of them seen just once. Sequences were obtained from blood. The clonotype originates from a girl aged 2-10 years with multiple sclerosis.

CDR3 coding DNA: TGTGCCAGCAGTGAAGTTGGAGGGGCTAGGTCTGAAGCTTTCTTT. Translating gives CASSEVGGARSEAFF. The chain couples TRBV6-1 to TRBJ1-1; D possibly corresponds to TRBD1 (5 bases). This CDR3 is built from 15 residues. Trimming pared 1 base from V and 6 bases from J, leaving 15 bases between. Germline CDR1 MNHNS, CDR2 SASEGT.